This T cell receptor beta chain is from a study of Ad26.COV2.S vaccination and SARS-CoV-2 variants. Study summary: Ad26.COV2.S arm of COV1001 included the donor.

Measured with immunoSEQ multiplex PCR; TCRdb has only the in-frame clones, and not every one. The repertoire holds roughly 390,000 clones, with more than 85% as singletons. This clone was found once. Treatment in this sample: some 19 received Ad26.COV2.S at low or high dose, single or two shots; roughly five received placebo; per-sample allocation not given. Samples analyzed were those drawn on day 63 after the first vaccine or placebo injection. The sequencing used peripheral blood, collected in a trial of Ad26.COV2.S vaccine versus placebo. The clonotype originates from a person between 18 and 65 years old who received the Ad26.COV2.S COVID-19 vaccine or a placebo.

In DNA, the CDR3 is TGTGCCAGCAGTTACGTAGGGGGCGCCGACACCGGGGAGCTGTTTTTT. Translation gives CASSYVGGADTGELFF. This chain joins TRBV6-2 or TRBV6-3 and TRBJ2-2; TRBD1 matches at 7 bases. The V gene end was trimmed by 2 bases and the J gene end by 3 bases; junction bases not matched to a gene: 6. CDR1 MNHEY and CDR2 SVGEGT come from the germline V gene. CDR3 length: 16 amino acids.